This T cell receptor beta chain emerged from a study of T-cell reconstitution after alpha-beta-depleted transplantation in children. The study, taken as a whole, reports: The study traced high day-60 TCRbeta diversity in some patients to surviving recipient T cells and thymic progenitors. One year post-transplant, T-cell counts and diversity were largely derived from T cells produced anew. At around two months after transplant, the alpha-beta T cells were reportedly derived from several hundred expanded clones that came from non-depleted graft cells.

Germline CDR1 is SGHNT and CDR2 is YENEEA. Trimming shortened V by 2 bases and J by 4 bases, and 14 bases separated the two germline ends. This CDR3 has 15 residues. Unique molecular identifiers were incorporated when the TCRbeta library was constructed. TCRdb reprocessed the PCR reads via MiXCR and lists one record per CDR3 protein. This sample has roughly 300,000 distinct CDR3 sequences, with 11% found just once. This clonotype showed up just a few times. Its antigen is unknown. The source of this sequence is a male patient between 2 and 10 years old who had a stem cell transplant for chronic granulomatous disease, so the T cells may come from the graft donor. The rearrangement uses TRBV11-3 and TRBJ2-5; either TRBD1 or TRBD2 may fit D (5 bases each). The sequencing here drew on peripheral blood, taken 180 days after TCRalphabeta/CD19-depleted stem cell transplant. The CDR3 DNA follows: TGTGCCAGCAGCTTAAGCCAGCGGCAGGGAGAGACCCAGTACTTC. It specifies CASSLSQRQGETQYF.